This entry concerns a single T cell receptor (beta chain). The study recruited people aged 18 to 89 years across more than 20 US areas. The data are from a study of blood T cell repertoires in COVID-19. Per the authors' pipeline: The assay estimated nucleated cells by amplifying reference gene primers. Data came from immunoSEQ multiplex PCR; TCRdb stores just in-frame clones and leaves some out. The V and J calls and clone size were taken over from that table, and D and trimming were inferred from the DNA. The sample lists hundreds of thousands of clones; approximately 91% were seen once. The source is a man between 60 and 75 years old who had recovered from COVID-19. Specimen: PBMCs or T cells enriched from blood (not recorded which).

The CDR3 here is CASKRGTGETQYF. The CDR3 coding sequence is TGTGCCAGCAAGAGGGGGACAGGGGAGACCCAGTACTTC. V and J are TRBV7-2 and TRBJ2-5; the match to TRBD1 covers 9 bases. This CDR3 has 13 residues. Germline loops: CDR1 SGHTA, CDR2 FQGNSA. Trimming took 7 bases from V and 5 from J; bases not matched to a gene: 5.